The rows below give T cell receptor beta chains drawn from one sample of a study of neoadjuvant anti-PD-1 for oral cavity cancer. Assay used: immunoSEQ multiplex PCR; TCRdb lists only in-frame clones, some missing. The sample contains about 15,000 clones, 40% of which appear only once. The starting material was tumor tissue, obtained after nivolumab (anti-PD-1) treatment. All receptors derive from a person aged 35-79 years with oral cavity squamous cell carcinoma. CDR3s include the opening cysteine and the closing phenylalanine or tryptophan. A D gene is named only where the DNA matches it firmly. The size entry is marked missing in some rows and otherwise reads once, few, many or a size class.

d_call clone_size j_call v_call cdr3_nt cdr3_aa
TRBD1 . TRBJ1-3 TRBV5-6 TGTGCCAGCAGCGACCCGGGACAGTCGCTCTCTGGAAACACCATATATTTT CASSDPGQSLSGNTIYF
. once TRBJ1-6 TRBV7-2 TGTGCCAGCAGCTTAGCGCAGGATTCACCCCTCCACTTT CASSLAQDSPLHF
TRBD1 . TRBJ2-6 TRBV9 TGTGCCAGCAGCGGATACAACAGGGGACCCATCTCTGGGGCCAACGTCCTGACTTTC CASSGYNRGPISGANVLTF
. . TRBJ2-1 TRBV7-2 TGTGCCAGCAGCTTAAATGGGGGTGGGGGCAATGAGCAGTTCTTC CASSLNGGGGNEQFF
. . TRBJ2-1 TRBV10-3 TGTGCCACCGGGGTAGTGTACAATGAGCAGTTCTTC CATGVVYNEQFF
TRBD1 . TRBJ2-7 TRBV4-2 TGTGCCAGCAGCCAAGGGACAGGATTATACGAGCAGTACTTC CASSQGTGLYEQYF
. . TRBJ2-6 TRBV4-1 TGCGCCAGCAGCCAAGAGCATTTCATATGGTCTGGGGCCAACGTCCTGACTTTC CASSQEHFIWSGANVLTF
TRBD2 . TRBJ2-3 TRBV7-9 TGTGCCAGCAGCTTAGGGAGCGGGGGGGCCGTTCTTTCGACAGATACGCAGTATTTT CASSLGSGGAVLSTDTQYF
TRBD2 . TRBJ2-1 TRBV9 TGTGCCAGCAGCGTAGCGGGGGGGCCTTACAATGAGCAGTTCTTC CASSVAGGPYNEQFF
. few TRBJ2-5 TRBV5-8 TGTGCCAGCAGCTTGGTGGGGGGGGCCGAAGAGACCCAGTACTTC CASSLVGGAEETQYF
. once TRBJ2-7 TRBV7-9 TGTGCCAGCAGCTTATTTGAGACTTACGAGCAGTACTTC CASSLFETYEQYF
. . TRBJ2-7 TRBV28 TGTGCCAGCAGGGGGGTCCTAGCGGGGACAGGGGAGCAGTACTTC CASRGVLAGTGEQYF
TRBD1 . TRBJ2-1 TRBV6-1 TGTGCCAGCAGTAAGACAGGGGAATTTGCTGAGCAGTTCTTC CASSKTGEFAEQFF
. . TRBJ2-1 TRBV6-1 TGTGCCAGCGGAGAGGGGCGGGGTGAGCAGTTCTTC CASGEGRGEQFF
. . TRBJ1-1 TRBV5-1 TGCGCCAGCAGCTTTCAGGTTAACACTGAAGCTTTCTTT CASSFQVNTEAFF
. many TRBJ2-1 TRBV7-8 TGTGCCAGCAGTCTTGGCAATGAGCAGTTCTTC CASSLGNEQFF
. . TRBJ2-5 TRBV11-3 TGTGCCAGCAGCTTTGGTGAGCGGGAGACCCAGTACTTC CASSFGERETQYF
TRBD1 few TRBJ2-7 TRBV14 TGTGCCAGCAGCCAAGATCTATACCTACCTCACGGAGAGACAGGGGAATGGGAGCAGTACTTC CASSQDLYLPHGETGEWEQYF
. . TRBJ2-3 TRBV7-2 TGTGCCAGCAGCTTAGCCAGAAACACAGATACGCAGTATTTT CASSLARNTDTQYF
TRBD1 medium-sized TRBJ1-6 TRBV19 TGTGCCAGTAGTACAGAACAGGGGGCGAATTCACCCCTCCACTTT CASSTEQGANSPLHF
TRBD1 medium-sized TRBJ1-2 TRBV28 TGTGCCAGCAGCTCCTTCGGGACAGGGAGTGGCTACACCTTC CASSSFGTGSGYTF
. few TRBJ2-1 TRBV7-7 TGTGCCAGCAGCTTATCAGGCCAAGATGAGCAGTTCTTC CASSLSGQDEQFF
. . TRBJ2-4 TRBV9 TGTGCCAGCAGTTCCGGCCTAATCGGGGACATTCAGTACTTC CASSSGLIGDIQYF
. few TRBJ2-3 TRBV7-6 TGTGCCAGCAGCTTAGGCTCAGGGGCTAGCACAGATACGCAGTATTTT CASSLGSGASTDTQYF
TRBD2 few TRBJ2-7 TRBV27 TGTGCCAGCAGTTTATACGCTAGCGGGGAGATCTACGAGCAGTACTTC CASSLYASGEIYEQYF
. . TRBJ2-7 TRBV7-9 TGTGCCAGCAGCTTAAACAGGGCGGACTACGAGCAGTACTTC CASSLNRADYEQYF
. . TRBJ1-1 TRBV5-6 TGTGCCAGCAGGCTTGGTCGGGAATGGGGGACTGAAGCTTTCTTT CASRLGREWGTEAFF
TRBD2 . TRBJ2-1 TRBV19 TGTGCCAGTAGACCTACCCGAGGGCTAGCGGGGGCCCTTAACTCCTACAATGAGCAGTTCTTC CASRPTRGLAGALNSYNEQFF
. . TRBJ2-2 TRBV7-3 TGTGCCAGCAGCTTAGGAGCCTACACCGGGGAGCTGTTTTTT CASSLGAYTGELFF
. few TRBJ2-7 TRBV6-5 TGTGCCAGCAGTTACAGGGACGGGAGATCCTACGAGCAGTACTTC CASSYRDGRSYEQYF
TRBD2 . TRBJ2-3 TRBV12-5 TGTGCTAGTGGTTCCGTAGCGGGGGGGCCGACAGATACGCAGTATTTT CASGSVAGGPTDTQYF
. . TRBJ2-5 TRBV4-2 TGTGCCAGCAGCCAAGATCTTAGTTTGGAGACCCAGTACTTC CASSQDLSLETQYF
. few TRBJ2-7 TRBV7-6 TGTGCCAGCAGCCCCGAGGTAGGGTTCCACGAGCAGTACTTC CASSPEVGFHEQYF
. many TRBJ2-2 TRBV4-3 TGCGCCAGCAGCCAAAGACACGAAACGAACACCGGGGAGCTGTTTTTT CASSQRHETNTGELFF
TRBD1 few TRBJ1-6 TRBV6-1 TGTGCCAGCAGTGTAAGACCGGGACAGATAAATTCACCCCTCCACTTT CASSVRPGQINSPLHF
TRBD1 . TRBJ1-2 TRBV19 TGTGCCAGTAGTTCCGTAACCGGGACAGGGAGTTATAACTATGGCTACACCTTC CASSSVTGTGSYNYGYTF
TRBD1 . TRBJ2-7 TRBV12-5 TGTGCTAGTGGTTTGGGGACAGGGGTCCACGAGCAGTACTTC CASGLGTGVHEQYF
. . TRBJ2-1 TRBV6-5 TGTGCCAGCAGCTCGGGACTCCGACTCGGGAATGAGCAGTTCTTC CASSSGLRLGNEQFF
TRBD2 . TRBJ2-3 TRBV7-2 TGTGCCAGCAGCTCGAGGACTAGCGGGGATACGCAGTATTTT CASSSRTSGDTQYF
. . TRBJ1-1 TRBV7-9 TGTGCCAGCAGCTTGCCACCAGGGGTCACTGAAGCTTTCTTT CASSLPPGVTEAFF